The 26 T cell receptor beta chains presented below share a single source sample, sequenced in a study of shared clonotypes between healthy human individuals. Method: immunoSEQ multiplex PCR; TCRdb's copy keeps in-frame clones and lacks some. The table has about 1.1 million clones, roughly 80% seen once. Sequenced input: memory CD4+ T cells from PBMCs. Noted subset: CD45RA-negative fraction. The receptor source for this set is a man aged 18 to 30 in good health. Some clones in this sample may be carry-over from other donors' samples.

The CDR3 reads CASTVGGASTDTQYF. As DNA, the CDR3 is TGTGCCAGCACGGTCGGGGGGGCCAGCACAGATACGCAGTATTTT. This chain connects TRBV7-9 to TRBJ2-3; TRBD2 matches 8 bases. Germline V lookup: CDR1 SEHNR, CDR2 FQNEAQ (reference sequence). The CDR3 totals 15 residues. The V gene end was trimmed by 7 bases and the J gene end by 0 bases; junction bases not matched to a gene: 6. Complete variable domain (other parts from reference TRBV7-9 and TRBJ2-3): DTGVSQNPRHKITKRGQNVTFRCDPISEHNRLYWYRQTLGQGPEFLTYFQNEAQLEKSRLLSDRFSAERPKGSFSTLEIQRTEQGDSAMYLCASTVGGASTDTQYFGPGTRLTVL.

Of note for this clone: The same CDR3 can be traced to other DNA sequences in this sample. J is TRBJ1-1 and V is TRBV7-2; 7 bases are shared with TRBD1. There are 14 residues in the CDR3. Germline V gives CDR1 SGHTA, CDR2 FQGNSA. The junction had 2 bases not matched to a gene; V was cut back by 3 bases and J by 1 base. The CDR3 reads CASSFGTANTEAFF. CDR3 coding DNA: TGTGCCAGCAGCTTTGGGACAGCGAACACTGAAGCTTTCTTT.

The chain recombines TRBV28 with TRBJ2-1; D is uncertain. V gave up 3 bases and J gave up 7 bases, with 7 bases separating them. Looked up from germline, CDR1 is MDHEN and CDR2 is SYDVKM. The CDR3 sequence is 12 residues long. This CDR3 reads CASSFILNEQFF. CDR3 nucleotides: TGTGCCAGCAGTTTTATTTTGAATGAGCAGTTCTTC.

The chain joins TRBV2 to TRBJ2-7; TRBD2 matches at 8 bases. This CDR3 has 14 residues. In germline, CDR1 is SNHLY, CDR2 FYNNEI. V lost 5 bases and J lost 2; bases outside the gene matches: 5. CDR3 DNA: TGTGCCAGCAGTCGTCTAGCGGGCCCCTACGAGCAGTACTTC. Protein product: CASSRLAGPYEQYF.

Notes on this clone: This likely came from a read error, as a far larger clone is one base away. The same CDR3 can be traced to other DNA sequences in this sample. V and J are TRBV6-6 and TRBJ1-3; D unresolved. CDR3 length: 15 amino acids. Germline CDR1 and CDR2: MNHNY and SVGAGI (reference sequence). The chain's CDR3 is CASSHRASSGNTIYF. CDR3 nucleotides: TGTGCCAGTTCTCACCGGGCTAGCTCTGGAAATACCATATATTTT.

This clone was found once. This sequence joins TRBV19 and TRBJ2-2; TRBD2 matches at 14 bases. Germline trimming cut 1 base from V and 4 bases from J; bases unmatched to any gene: 2. CDR1 is LNHDA, CDR2 SQIVND, per germline (reference sequence). This CDR3 comprises 17 residues. In DNA form, the CDR3 reads TGTGCCAGTAGTATAGGGGGACTAGCGGGAGTCACCGGGGAGCTGTTTTTT. Translating it yields CASSIGGLAGVTGELFF. Drawing the rest from reference TRBV19 and TRBJ2-2, the complete variable domain is DGGITQSPKYLFRKEGQNVTLSCEQNLNHDAMYWYRQDPGQGLRLIYYSQIVNDFQKGDIAEGYSVSREKKESFPLTVTSAQKNPTAFYLCASSIGGLAGVTGELFFGEGSRLTVL.

The rearrangement joins TRBV28 to TRBJ1-3; D is ambiguous. The CDR3 has 11 amino acids. V lost 8 bases and J lost 3, with 5 bases in between. Germline V gene sequence: CDR1 MDHEN, CDR2 SYDVKM. Written as DNA, the CDR3 is TGTGCCAGCTTCTATGGAAACACCATATATTTT. It specifies CASFYGNTIYF.

Turning to this clone: It differs at one base from a far larger clone, so likely a read error. V gene TRBV2 combines with J gene TRBJ2-1, with D unclear. V lost 8 bases and J 2 bases, leaving 4 bases between the germline ends. Germline values: CDR1 SNHLY, CDR2 FYNNEI. The CDR3 runs 11 residues. The CDR3 loop is CASGPYNEQFF. CDR3 bases: TGTGCCAGCGGCCCCTACAATGAGCAGTTCTTC. Variable domain in full (rest from reference TRBV2 and TRBJ2-1): EPEVTQTPSHQVTQMGQEVILRCVPISNHLYFYWYRQILGQKVEFLVSFYNNEISEKSEIFDDQFSVERPDGSNFTLKIRSTKLEDSAMYFCASGPYNEQFFGPGTRLTVL.

The rearrangement uses TRBV7-9 and TRBJ1-2; D remains ambiguous. V dropped 1 base and J dropped 9 bases, with 12 bases sitting between them. The length of the CDR3 is 13 residues. Germline CDR1 SEHNR, CDR2 FQNEAQ (reference sequence). CDR3 sequence (DNA): TGTGCCAGCAGCTTAGGGGGTGCCGGGAGCTACACCTTC. Translated, it gives CASSLGGAGSYTF.

The V gene is TRBV11-2, the J gene TRBJ1-5; D perhaps matches TRBD1 (5 bases). The CDR3 covers 15 residues. CDR1 and CDR2 from the germline V gene are SGHAT and FQNNGV. The germline V and J ends were trimmed by 1 base and 2 bases, with 9 bases remaining between them. The CDR3 here is CASSLARDRNQPQHF. For the CDR3, the DNA is TGTGCCAGCAGCTTAGCCAGGGACCGCAATCAGCCCCAGCATTTT. The variable domain in full, completed from reference TRBV11-2 and TRBJ1-5, reads EAGVAQSPRYKIIEKRQSVAFWCNPISGHATLYWYQQILGQGPKLLIQFQNNGVVDDSQLPKDRFSAERLKGVDSTLKIQPAKLEDSAVYLCASSLARDRNQPQHFGDGTRLSIL.

The CDR3 nucleotides are TGTGCCAGTAGCACGGAAATGAACACTGAAGCTTTCTTT. Translation: CASSTEMNTEAFF. The chain employs TRBV19 and TRBJ1-1; no reliable D call. The germline CDR1 and CDR2 sequences are LNHDA and SQIVND (reference sequence). Deletions cut 6 bases from V and 0 bases from J, with 8 bases between. The CDR3 extends over 13 amino acids. The full variable domain, with the rest looked up from reference TRBV19 and TRBJ1-1, is DGGITQSPKYLFRKEGQNVTLSCEQNLNHDAMYWYRQDPGQGLRLIYYSQIVNDFQKGDIAEGYSVSREKKESFPLTVTSAQKNPTAFYLCASSTEMNTEAFFGQGTRLTVV.

This chain uses TRBV11-3 with TRBJ2-1, with D possibly being TRBD2 (5 bases). Trimming cost V 5 bases and J 6 bases, with 14 bases left between them. This CDR3 is 14 amino acids long. Germline CDR1 reads SGHNT; CDR2 reads YENEEA. CDR3 nucleotide sequence: TGTGCCAGCAGCCAGACCACTAGTTTCAATGAGCAGTTCTTC. This encodes CASSQTTSFNEQFF.

This clone appeared once. CDR3 in amino acids: CASSRGRGYTGELFF. CDR3 sequence (DNA): TGTGCCAGCAGCCGCGGACGGGGGTACACCGGGGAGCTGTTTTTT. This chain links TRBV11-2 with TRBJ2-2, with D possibly being TRBD2 (6 bases). This CDR3 contains 15 residues. With 5 bases removed from V and 3 bases from J, the gap between germline ends came to 13 bases. The germline V gene encodes CDR1 SGHAT and CDR2 FQNNGV. The whole variable domain, filled in from reference TRBV11-2 and TRBJ2-2, reads EAGVAQSPRYKIIEKRQSVAFWCNPISGHATLYWYQQILGQGPKLLIQFQNNGVVDDSQLPKDRFSAERLKGVDSTLKIQPAKLEDSAVYLCASSRGRGYTGELFFGEGSRLTVL.

The chain joins TRBV6-6 to TRBJ1-1; D is unresolved. Germline CDR1 MNHNY, CDR2 SVGAGI (reference sequence). The CDR3 is 13 amino acids. Trimming took off 7 bases at V and 2 bases at J, with 11 bases between the two ends. CDR3 bases: TGTGCCAGCATTAACCGAGCTAACACTGAAGCTTTCTTT. Translated: CASINRANTEAFF.

The chain is built from TRBV10-3 and TRBJ2-6, with D hard to call. Per germline, CDR1 ENHRY and CDR2 SYGVKD. V lost 5 bases and J 2 bases, leaving 4 bases between the germline ends. CDR3 size: 13 residues. CDR3 bases: TGTGCCATCAGTCCCGCTGGGGCCAACGTCCTGACTTTC. Translating it yields CAISPAGANVLTF.

The chain joins TRBV5-8 to TRBJ2-1, with unresolved D. Trimming stripped 2 bases from V and 8 bases from J, with 5 bases between. Germline V gene data show CDR1 as SGHTS and CDR2 as YDEGEE. The CDR3 consists of 11 residues. The CDR3: CASSFKDEQFF. In DNA form, the CDR3 reads TGTGCCAGCAGCTTTAAAGATGAGCAGTTCTTC.

In this sample, this clone turned up once. This chain uses TRBV2 with TRBJ2-7; 9 nucleotides match TRBD1. The CDR3 runs to 17 residues. Germline assignment: CDR1 SNHLY and CDR2 FYNNEI. The V and J ends lost 7 bases and 1 base, in that order; junction bases with no gene match: 14. CDR3 sequence: CASKNIPTGTGSYEQYF. The CDR3 nucleotides read TGTGCCAGCAAAAACATACCGACCGGGACAGGGTCCTACGAGCAGTACTTC.

The chain has TRBV18 and TRBJ1-1; 7 nucleotides line up with TRBD1. Germline CDR1 reads KGHSH; CDR2 reads LQKENI. V was clipped by 4 bases and J by 11 bases; unmatched bases: 10. CDR3 size: 13 residues. CDR3 region: CASSLQTGRGAFF. The CDR3 DNA sequence: TGTGCCAGCTCACTCCAGACAGGGCGAGGGGCTTTCTTT. Complete variable domain (other parts from reference TRBV18 and TRBJ1-1): NAGVMQNPRHLVRRRGQEARLRCSPMKGHSHVYWYRQLPEEGLKFMVYLQKENIIDESGMPKERFSAEFPKEGPSILRIQQVVRGDSAAYFCASSLQTGRGAFFGQGTRLTVV.

Of note for this clone: Since a much larger clone is just one base distant, this may be a read error. This sample includes further DNA sequences coding for the same CDR3. The chain has TRBV4-3 and TRBJ1-2, with unresolved D. The CDR3 runs to 13 residues. Per germline, CDR1 LGHNA and CDR2 YSLEER. The CDR3 DNA is TGCGCCAGCAGCAGGACGGCTAACTATGGCTACACCTTT. Protein: CASSRTANYGYTF.

This rearrangement joins TRBV7-8 to TRBJ2-3; D not certain. The CDR3 runs to 14 residues. Germline CDR1 reads SGHVS; CDR2 reads FQNEAQ. Trimming pared 3 bases from V and 1 base from J, leaving 8 bases between. CDR3 sequence: CASSFSTGTDTQYF. CDR3 coding DNA: TGTGCCAGCAGCTTCTCAACTGGCACAGATACGCAGTATTTT. The variable domain in full, completed from reference TRBV7-8 and TRBJ2-3, reads GAGVSQSPRYKVAKRGQDVALRCDPISGHVSLFWYQQALGQGPEFLTYFQNEAQLDKSGLPSDRFFAERPEGSVSTLKIQRTQQEDSAVYLCASSFSTGTDTQYFGPGTRLTVL.

The chain combines TRBV7-8 with TRBJ1-1; weak D call: TRBD1 (5 bases). The CDR3 extends over 15 amino acids. Germline assignment: CDR1 SGHVS and CDR2 FQNEAQ. V shed 1 base and J shed 4 bases, with 13 bases lying between them. The CDR3 loop reads CASSLGGIRGTEAFF. DNA for the CDR3: TGTGCCAGCAGCTTAGGTGGCATAAGGGGCACTGAAGCTTTCTTT.

The chain employs TRBV27 and TRBJ2-4; D is possibly TRBD1 (6 bases). Trimming took 3 bases from V and 0 from J, leaving 12 bases between them. The CDR3 totals 16 residues. Germline assignment: CDR1 MNHEY and CDR2 SMNVEV (reference sequence). CDR3 DNA sequence: TGTGCCAGCAGTTTCGGACAGCGATTAGCCAAAAACATTCAGTACTTC. Translation gives CASSFGQRLAKNIQYF.

This chain connects TRBV5-1 to TRBJ2-7; 8 bases are a match to TRBD2. The J segment lost 4 bases and the V segment lost 5 bases, leaving 11 bases of the junction unmatched. CDR1 and CDR2 (germline): SGHRS, YFSETQ. The CDR3 has 15 residues. As DNA, the CDR3 is TGCGCCAGCAGACTCCTCACTAGCGGAGCTTACGAGCAGTACTTC. Residues: CASRLLTSGAYEQYF. Looking up the rest from reference TRBV5-1 and TRBJ2-7 gives the full variable domain: KAGVTQTPRYLIKTRGQQVTLSCSPISGHRSVSWYQQTPGQGLQFLFEYFSETQRNKGNFPGRFSGRQFSNSRSEMNVSTLELGDSALYLCASRLLTSGAYEQYFGPGTRLTVT.

The CDR3, as DNA: TGTGCCATCAGTGCCTCTAGCGGGAGACCCAATGAGCAGTTCTTC. Encoded protein: CAISASSGRPNEQFF. This sequence joins TRBV10-3 and TRBJ2-1; TRBD2 agrees at 10 bases. J lost 6 bases, V lost 4 bases, and 6 bases had no gene match. Germline V gives CDR1 ENHRY, CDR2 SYGVKD. The CDR3 totals 15 residues.

A few counts support this clone. CDR3 nucleotide sequence: TGCAGCGTTAACTCAGGTCGGGGGACAGGGGGCAATGAGCAGTTCTTC. Translation gives CSVNSGRGTGGNEQFF. The rearrangement joins TRBV29-1 to TRBJ2-1, with 11 nucleotides matching TRBD1. The CDR3 is 16 amino acids. Germline assignment: CDR1 SQVTM and CDR2 ANQGSEA. V shed 5 bases, J shed 6 bases, and the junction held 12 bases outside the gene matches.

The chain links TRBV7-9 to TRBJ2-3, with 10 bases matching TRBD1. Germline CDR1 is SEHNR and CDR2 is FQNEAQ (reference sequence). With 4 bases clipped from V and 2 bases from J, the junction kept 9 bases outside the gene matches. This CDR3 is built from 17 residues. DNA for the CDR3: TGTGCCAGCAGCTCACGACTGGACAGGGGGTTCACAGATACGCAGTATTTT. This gives the protein CASSSRLDRGFTDTQYF.